What follows are 14 T cell receptor beta chains derived from one specimen sequenced in a study of lung T cells in sarcoidosis with Löfgren's syndrome. One entry per CDR3 protein, called by TCRdb with MiXCR from the reads. The sample shows more than 50,000 distinct CDR3 sequences, 21% of them seen only once. Sequenced sample: CD4+ T cells from PBMCs. Receptors were obtained from a human donor with sarcoidosis (Löfgren's syndrome or another form), or a control subject (not recorded which).

This clonotype was counted at least ten times. The V gene is TRBV19, the J gene TRBJ2-5; unclear D gene. Germline CDR1 reads LNHDA; CDR2 reads SQIVND (reference sequence). Trimming shortened V by 5 bases and J by 4 bases, and 11 bases separated the two germline ends. This CDR3 has 13 residues. As DNA, the CDR3 is TGTGCCAGTAGTCCTCAGAAAAGAGAGACCCAGTACTTC. As protein: CASSPQKRETQYF.

Only one count was recorded for this clonotype. This may be a read error, as it is one base from a much larger clone. This chain joins TRBV5-4 and TRBJ2-1, with D perhaps TRBD2 (5 bases). V lost 5 bases and J lost 4, with 13 bases in between. The CDR3 extends over 14 amino acids. Germline V gives CDR1 SGHNT, CDR2 YYREEE (reference sequence). CDR3 sequence reads: CASSPSTGYNEQFF. CDR3 DNA: TGTGCCAGCAGTCCTTCGACGGGATACAATGAGCAGTTCTTC.

This clonotype has a count of ten or more. The J gene is TRBJ2-5, the V gene TRBV20-1; TRBD1 matches 8 bases. Germline lookup yields CDR1 DFQATT and CDR2 SNEGSKA (reference sequence). Losses at the gene ends were 6 bases for V and 4 bases for J; bases not matched to a gene: 7. This CDR3 is built from 13 residues. The CDR3 loop reads CSATQGALETQYF. CDR3 in DNA: TGCAGTGCCACCCAGGGGGCTCTAGAGACCCAGTACTTC.

This clonotype was detected only a few times. The CDR3 here is CASSPTGLATSTDTQYF. Written as DNA, the CDR3 is TGCGCCAGCAGCCCCACGGGACTAGCGACTAGCACAGATACGCAGTATTTT. V is TRBV5-1 and J is TRBJ2-3; 10 positions match TRBD2. CDR1 is SGHRS and CDR2 is YFSETQ in the germline V gene. This CDR3 spans 17 amino acids. V gave up 4 bases and J gave up 0 bases; unmatched junction bases: 8.

This clonotype has more than one count but fewer than ten. This chain joins TRBV19 and TRBJ2-1; no clear D. The length of the CDR3 is 18 residues. The V end lost 5 bases, the J end lost 4 bases, and 24 bases lay between the germline ends. The germline gives CDR1 LNHDA, CDR2 SQIVND (reference sequence). CDR3 sequence: CASSVDDGSPGLYNEQFF. CDR3 DNA sequence: TGTGCCAGTAGTGTCGACGATGGATCCCCAGGCCTTTACAATGAGCAGTTCTTC.

V gene TRBV10-3 combines with J gene TRBJ2-7, with D hard to call. Germline V CDR1 and CDR2: ENHRY, SYGVKD. The V end was cut by 3 bases, the J end by 2 bases, with 11 bases between. CDR3 size: 14 residues. CDR3 amino acids: CAISDGHRAYEQYF. DNA for the CDR3: TGTGCCATCAGTGACGGGCATCGAGCCTACGAGCAGTACTTC.

This clonotype was recorded at least ten times. The chain uses TRBV6-1 and TRBJ1-3; 8 bases line up with TRBD1. Per germline, CDR1 MNHNS and CDR2 SASEGT. CDR3 length: 14 residues. The ends lost 7 bases at V and 1 base at J; junction bases unmatched: 3. CDR3: CASITGGSGNTIYF. CDR3 DNA: TGTGCCAGCATTACAGGGGGATCTGGAAACACCATATATTTT.

With respect to this clonotype: With a much larger clone just one base away, this may be a read error. Here the CDR3 omits its conserved ending phenylalanine or tryptophan, so a read error is the likely source. This chain uses TRBV18 with TRBJ2-3, with D perhaps matching TRBD1 (5 bases). Germline V gene data show CDR1 as KGHSH and CDR2 as LQKENI. The V gene lost 0 bases and the J gene lost 12 bases, with 13 bases spanning the gap. The CDR3 is made up of 13 amino acids. This CDR3 reads CASSPPNEQGQYV. For the CDR3, the DNA is TGTGCCAGCTCACCACCGAACGAGCAGGGACAGTATGTT.

This clonotype appeared many times. The chain recombines TRBV6-1 with TRBJ2-7, with no clear D. This CDR3 contains 15 residues. Trimming removed 6 bases from V and 6 bases from J, with 21 bases in between. Germline V CDR1 and CDR2: MNHNS, SASEGT. CDR3 sequence (DNA): TGTGCCAGCAGACCAGACACCGAAGTGGTGCGCGAGCAGTACGTC. This codes for CASRPDTEVVREQYV.

This clonotype was seen more than once but under ten times. CDR3 sequence reads: CASSLGLEGHNEQFF. The CDR3 DNA reads TGTGCCAGCTCACTGGGACTAGAGGGCCACAATGAGCAGTTCTTC. The V and J genes are TRBV18 and TRBJ2-1, with TRBD2 matching over 8 bases. CDR1 and CDR2 from the germline V gene are KGHSH and LQKENI. V was pared by 4 bases and J by 5 bases, with 7 bases of the junction left unmatched. The CDR3 spans 15 residues.

This clonotype was counted ten times or more. The rearrangement joins TRBV6-6 to TRBJ2-3, with D possibly matching TRBD1 (5 bases). Trimming removed 2 bases from V and 4 bases from J, with 13 bases in between. The CDR3 length is 15 residues. Germline assignment: CDR1 MNHNY and CDR2 SVGAGI (reference sequence). Here the CDR3 DNA reads TGTGCCAGCAGTTACGTGACAGTTGGATCAGATACGCAGTATTTT. Protein sequence: CASSYVTVGSDTQYF.

This clonotype is medium-sized. CDR3: CASSLTEPGLPTTQYF. CDR3 DNA sequence: TGTGCCAGCAGTCTAACCGAACCGGGGCTCCCGACGACCCAGTACTTC. The chain uses TRBV6-1 and TRBJ2-5; D may be TRBD1 or TRBD2 (5 bases each). The CDR3 is 16 residues long. Germline CDR1 reads MNHNS; CDR2 reads SASEGT. V gave up 5 bases and J gave up 7 bases, with 23 bases separating them.

The V gene is TRBV29-1, the J gene TRBJ2-7; D gene unclear. Trimming removed 4 bases at V and 4 bases at J, with 11 bases between. CDR1 SQVTM and CDR2 ANQGSEA come from the germline V gene. This CDR3 comprises 12 residues. The CDR3 region is CSVGNGIYEQYV. CDR3 DNA sequence: TGCAGCGTTGGCAACGGTATATACGAGCAGTACGTC.

This clonotype was counted at least ten times. V gene TRBV7-9 combines with J gene TRBJ2-5, with D unclear. This CDR3 spans 14 amino acids. Germline CDR1 reads SEHNR; CDR2 reads FQNEAQ (reference sequence). V lost 1 base and J lost 2, with 8 bases in between. The CDR3 region has the DNA TGTGCCAGCAGCTTAGTTAGGCCGCAAGAGACCCAGTACTTC. Encoded protein: CASSLVRPQETQYF.